This T cell receptor (beta chain) came from a study of post-analysis software for immune sequencing data. The study's findings and limits: The study found TRBV5-6, TRBV5-1 and TRBV20-1 among about 5 TRBV segments more frequent in patients than controls. Co-batched samples clustered tightly together by F measure. Compared against controls, patients with multiple sclerosis displayed significantly lower normalized Chao1 diversity.

The TCR beta cDNA libraries carried unique molecular identifiers. One entry per CDR3 protein, called by TCRdb with MiXCR from the PCR reads. The sample holds hundreds of thousands of distinct CDR3 sequences; approximately 60% are singletons and the top ten take approximately 10%. In regard to this clonotype: As yet, its antigen is unknown.

Germline-derived CDR1 and CDR2 are MNHEY and SVGEGT. The CDR3 has 13 residues. V dropped 8 bases and J dropped 7 bases, with 15 bases sitting between them. The sample comprised blood. The TCR sequence derives from a girl aged 2 to 9 with multiple sclerosis. The chain combines TRBV6-2 or TRBV6-3 with TRBJ2-1, with no clear D. The DNA for the CDR3 is TGTGCCAGCTTTGAAGGCCCGGAGAATGAGCAGTTCTTC. Its protein is CASFEGPENEQFF.